This T cell receptor (beta chain) was obtained from a study of blood T cell repertoires in COVID-19 (dated by TCRdb to about 2020). Notes on the research overall: Samples from collaborators originated in the United States, Italy and Spain and spanned both the acute and convalescent phases of COVID-19. The prospective study material was composed of cDNA or gDNA derived from T cells, B-cell-depleted T cells, or PBMCs. The dataset comprised deeply sampled blood TCRbeta repertoires from subjects exposed to, actively infected with, or recovered from COVID-19. A freely available public database, intended as a resource for researchers studying the immune response to SARS-CoV-2, is where the repertoires were released. Samples came from the ongoing ImmuneRACE study (first 160 participants) plus 1,254 subjects from 6 global collaborators. The sample metadata nearly always contained a de-identified subject ID, COVID-19 status, age in years and sex. HLA class I and class II types, where available, came from metadata supplied by the sample provider rather than from assay-based typing. Overall study outcomes, separate from this receptor: The amount of clinical and demographic metadata varied by source and participant and was provided uncurated.

The collaborating institutions used their own protocols to collect whole blood in K2EDTA tubes. For TCRbeta analysis, collaborator samples were shipped as frozen whole blood, as isolated PBMCs, or as DNA extracted from either sample type. TCRbeta CDR3 regions were amplified from genomic DNA by means of the immunoSEQ Assay, a bias-controlled multiplex PCR. Under the source paper's analysis protocol: The number of nucleated cells in each sample was estimated by amplification of reference gene primers within the assay. To quantify the absolute abundance of each unique TCRbeta CDR3 rearrangement, sequence reads were collapsed and filtered. Productive Simpson clonality was computed per sample as the square root of Simpson's diversity index over productive rearrangements. As stored in TCRdb, this immuneACCESS dataset retains in-frame rearrangements with V and J assigned. A fraction of the clones does not appear; measured against another copy, unresolved V genes explain less than half of the discrepancy, and the remainder lacks a known reason. Clone size and the V and J calls come from that table; the DNA yielded D and trimming. This sample holds fewer than 120,000 clones; nearly 90% were observed only once. The leading ten clones occupy 4.8% of the sample.

Of note for this clone: The antigen this receptor binds is unknown. Base qualities are not recorded, but no much larger clone differs from it by a single base.

From the germline V gene (reference sequence), CDR1 is SGHAT and CDR2 is FQDESV. Measured from the cysteine to the phenylalanine, the CDR3 is 13 residues long. CDR3 DNA is the only sequence kept; it has 39 bases, read in frame from the first base. V drops 6 bases and J drops 8 bases, leaving 16 bases in between. This clonotype originated in a human donor in a cohort sampled during active COVID-19. Material: peripheral blood. The V and J segments used are TRBV11-1 and TRBJ1-2; the D gene lacks a confident call. This receptor has the CDR3 CASSPIPSGGYTF. The DNA reads TGTGCCAGCAGTCCGATTCCATCCGGGGGCTACACCTTC.